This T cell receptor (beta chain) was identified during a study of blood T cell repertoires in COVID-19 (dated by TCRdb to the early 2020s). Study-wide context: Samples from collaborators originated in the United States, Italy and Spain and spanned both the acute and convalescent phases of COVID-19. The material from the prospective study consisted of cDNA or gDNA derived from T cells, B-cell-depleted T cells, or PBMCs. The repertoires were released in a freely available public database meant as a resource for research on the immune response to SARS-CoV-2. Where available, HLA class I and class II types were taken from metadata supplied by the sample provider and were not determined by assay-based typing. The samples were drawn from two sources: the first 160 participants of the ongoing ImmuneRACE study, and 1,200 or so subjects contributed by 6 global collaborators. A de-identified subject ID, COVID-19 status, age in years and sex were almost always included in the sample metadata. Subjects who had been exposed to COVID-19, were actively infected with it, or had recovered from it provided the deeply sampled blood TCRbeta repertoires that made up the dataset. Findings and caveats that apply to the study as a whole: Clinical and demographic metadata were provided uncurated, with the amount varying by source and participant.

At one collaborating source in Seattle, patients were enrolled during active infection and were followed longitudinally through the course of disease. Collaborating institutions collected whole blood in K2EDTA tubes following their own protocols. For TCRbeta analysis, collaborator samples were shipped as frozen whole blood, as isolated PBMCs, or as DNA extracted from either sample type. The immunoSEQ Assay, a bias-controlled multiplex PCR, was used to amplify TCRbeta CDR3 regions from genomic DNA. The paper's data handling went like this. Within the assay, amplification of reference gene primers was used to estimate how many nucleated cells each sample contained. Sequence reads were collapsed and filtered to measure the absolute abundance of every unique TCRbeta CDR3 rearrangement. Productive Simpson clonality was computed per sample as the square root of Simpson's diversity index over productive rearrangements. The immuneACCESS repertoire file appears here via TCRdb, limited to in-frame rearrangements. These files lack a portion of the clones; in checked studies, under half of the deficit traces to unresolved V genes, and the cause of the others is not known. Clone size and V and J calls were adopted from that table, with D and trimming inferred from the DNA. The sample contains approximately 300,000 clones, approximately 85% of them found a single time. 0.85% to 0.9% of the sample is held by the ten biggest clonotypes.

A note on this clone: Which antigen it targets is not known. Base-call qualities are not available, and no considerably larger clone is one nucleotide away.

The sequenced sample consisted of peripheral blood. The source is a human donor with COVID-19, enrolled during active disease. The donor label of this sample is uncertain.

The CDR3 in this case is CSVEVRRGGEAFF. The DNA reads TGCAGCGTTGAAGTCCGACGGGGGGGTGAAGCTTTCTTT. This sequence uses TRBV29-1 and TRBJ1-1; the D gene is perhaps TRBD1, from 5 matching bases. From cysteine to phenylalanine, the CDR3 is 13 amino acids long. The read is trimmed to its CDR3 DNA, 39 bases read in frame from base 1. V is shortened by 1 base, J by 7 bases, and the region joining them spans 13 bases. According to the germline V gene, CDR1 reads SQVTM and CDR2 reads ANQGSEA.